What follows are 20 T cell receptor beta chains derived from one specimen sequenced in a study of T cells in Graves' hyperthyroidism and ophthalmopathy (dated by TCRdb to the late 2010s). The library relied on multiplex PCR. Sequencing took place on an Illumina HiSeq 2000. TCR beta CDR3 regions were amplified from RNA transcripts. The first round of RT-PCR for the TCR CDR3 was performed with the HTBI primer set and the Qiagen OneStep RT-PCR kit. In-frame beta chains were kept once TCRdb had trimmed the public reads at Q25 with fastp and called clones with MiXCR. Under each unique CDR3 protein, matching rows form one entry showing the most common genes and DNA. The sample data list about half a million distinct CDR3 sequences, and 24% of these were observed just once. The leading ten clones occupy 11% of the sample. Sequencing input: blood. Source of these receptors: a woman younger than 45 with Graves' ophthalmopathy.

In this sample, this clonotype turned up many times. The V call is TRBV12-3 or TRBV12-4, the J call TRBJ2-7; 14 bases fit TRBD2. V shed 5 bases, J shed 2 bases, and the junction held 2 bases outside the gene matches. This CDR3 region has 15 residues. The CDR3 sequence is CASSRGLAGAYEQYF. CDR3 nucleotide sequence: TGTGCCAGCAGTCGGGGACTAGCGGGGGCCTACGAGCAGTACTTC.

The sample holds a few counts of this clonotype. The chain uses TRBV5-4 and TRBJ2-2; 11 bases align to TRBD2. Trimming took 3 bases from V and 7 from J; bases not matched to a gene: 5. The CDR3 is 15 residues long. Germline V lookup: CDR1 SGHNT, CDR2 YYREEE (reference sequence). CDR3 residues: CASSSLAGGVGELFF. The CDR3 bases are TGTGCCAGCAGCTCGCTAGCGGGGGGAGTCGGGGAGCTGTTTTTT.

In its sample, this clonotype was seen many times. The genes are TRBV12-5 and TRBJ2-7, with 8 positions matching TRBD1. Trimming removed 1 base from V and 4 bases from J; junction bases left unmatched: 9. The CDR3 contains 16 residues. Germline V gene lookup returns CDR1 LGHNT and CDR2 FRNRAP. The CDR3 DNA reads TGTGCTAGTGGTTTGGATGACGGGACAGGCTATTACGAGCAGTACTTC. This codes for CASGLDDGTGYYEQYF.

This clonotype has ten or more counts. The chain recombines TRBV11-2 with TRBJ2-5, with D tentatively TRBD1 or TRBD2 (5 bases each). Per the germline V gene, CDR1 is SGHAT and CDR2 is FQNNGV. The CDR3 loop spans 13 amino acids. V shed 1 base and J shed 3 bases, with 6 bases lying between them. The CDR3 loop reads CASSLVGEETQYF. In nucleotides, the CDR3 is TGTGCCAGCAGCTTAGTGGGGGAAGAGACCCAGTACTTC.

The table lists this clonotype with many counts. The V gene is TRBV19, the J gene TRBJ1-1; no reliable D call. Trimming removed 1 base from V and 6 bases from J, with 12 bases in between. In germline, CDR1 is LNHDA, CDR2 SQIVND (reference sequence). There are 14 residues in the CDR3. CDR3: CASSIGQIMAEAFF. DNA for the CDR3: TGTGCCAGTAGTATAGGCCAGATCATGGCTGAAGCTTTCTTT.

V gene TRBV19 combines with J gene TRBJ1-2, with D unresolved. The CDR3 covers 11 residues. CDR1 is LNHDA and CDR2 is SQIVND in the germline V gene (reference sequence). Trimming removed 4 bases from V and 7 bases from J, with 7 bases in between. CDR3 residues: CASSTVGGYTF. In DNA form, the CDR3 reads TGTGCCAGTAGTACAGTAGGTGGCTACACCTTC.

This clonotype appeared many times. At one of its ends the junction is not consistent with the germline gene, which may arise from a read error. V and J are TRBV20-1 and TRBJ1-1; TRBD1 matches 10 bases. CDR1 and CDR2 (germline): DFQATT, SNEGSKA (reference sequence). The CDR3 has 13 residues. CDR3 sequence reads: CSATGQGNSEAFF. CDR3 DNA sequence: TGCAGTGCGACGGGACAGGGGAACTCTGAAGCTTTCTTT.

The V call is TRBV28, the J call TRBJ2-2; 8 bases fit TRBD1. CDR1 MDHEN and CDR2 SYDVKM come from the germline V gene. The ends lost 6 bases at V and 3 bases at J; junction bases unmatched: 6. The CDR3 sequence is 15 residues long. CDR3 protein: CASRPNRGDTGELFF. The CDR3 DNA is TGTGCCAGCAGACCGAACAGGGGGGACACCGGGGAGCTGTTTTTT.

J is TRBJ2-7 and V is TRBV19, with D perhaps assigned TRBD1 or TRBD2 (5 bases each). Germline CDR1 and CDR2: LNHDA and SQIVND (reference sequence). This CDR3 contains 15 residues. The V end lost 6 bases, the J end lost 2 bases, and 17 bases lay between the germline ends. CDR3 residues: CASSRSGTQAYEQYF. CDR3 bases: TGTGCCAGTAGCAGATCCGGGACGCAAGCCTACGAGCAGTACTTC.

A few counts support this clonotype. The chain employs TRBV7-9 and TRBJ1-2; D might be TRBD1 (6 bases). Per the germline V gene, CDR1 is SEHNR and CDR2 is FQNEAQ (reference sequence). This CDR3 contains 13 residues. The V and J ends lost 5 bases and 8 bases respectively, with 15 bases between them. The CDR3 sequence: CASSGRDTEGYTF. The CDR3 DNA is TGTGCCAGCAGCGGCCGGGACACTGAGGGCTACACCTTC.

This clonotype showed up just once. The rearrangement links TRBV19 to TRBJ1-2, with no clear D. Trimming stripped 2 bases from V and 2 bases from J, with 12 bases between. Germline lookup yields CDR1 LNHDA and CDR2 SQIVND (reference sequence). The CDR3 is made up of 15 amino acids. CDR3 loop: CASSISAGTNYGYTF. The CDR3 DNA follows: TGTGCCAGTAGTATATCGGCAGGAACGAACTATGGCTACACCTTC.

This clonotype was counted once. It may be a read error: a sequence one base away is much more abundant. CDR3 DNA: TGTGCCAGCAGAGACTCTGACAGGGCGGGTAATCAGCCCCAGCATTTT. Translation: CASRDSDRAGNQPQHF. The chain recombines TRBV6-4 with TRBJ1-5, with 7 nucleotides matching TRBD1. Per germline, CDR1 MRHNA and CDR2 SNTAGT. The CDR3 is made up of 16 amino acids.

This clonotype was counted at least ten times. The J gene is TRBJ1-3, the V gene TRBV25-1, with D possibly being TRBD1 (5 bases). The germline V and J ends were trimmed by 4 bases and 4 bases, with 17 bases remaining between them. Germline CDR1 is MGHDK and CDR2 is SYGVNS. This CDR3 is 16 amino acids long. The CDR3: CASSGTGMDKGNTIYF. CDR3 bases: TGTGCCAGCAGTGGAACCGGAATGGACAAAGGAAACACCATATATTTT.

The sample holds many counts of this clonotype. CDR3 nucleotides: TGTGCCTGGAGTGCCACAGGGGGACGGCAGCCCCAGCATTTT. It translates to CAWSATGGRQPQHF. This chain joins TRBV30 and TRBJ1-5, with 8 bases fitting TRBD1. J gave up 7 bases and V 1 base, and 6 bases lay outside the gene matches. The CDR3 runs to 14 residues. CDR1 is GTSNPN and CDR2 is SVGIG in the germline V gene (reference sequence).

In its sample, this clonotype was seen a few times. The chain uses TRBV4-2 and TRBJ2-2; perhaps TRBD1 as D (6 bases). The V gene lost 1 base and the J gene lost 9 bases, with 15 bases spanning the gap. The CDR3 consists of 15 residues. Germline loops: CDR1 LGHNA, CDR2 YNFKEQ. CDR3 loop: CASSQVGQGMRELFF. The CDR3 DNA reads as TGTGCCAGCAGCCAAGTTGGGCAGGGGATGAGGGAGCTGTTTTTT.

This clonotype came up many times. The chain has TRBV7-2 and TRBJ2-5; the D gene is possibly TRBD2 (6 bases). The CDR3 length is 14 residues. Germline-derived CDR1 and CDR2 are SGHTA and FQGNSA. V was pared by 3 bases and J by 5 bases, with 13 bases between. The CDR3 region is CASSFTGTGETQYF. CDR3 DNA sequence: TGTGCCAGCAGCTTCACCGGGACTGGCGAGACCCAGTACTTC.

This clonotype was seen a few times. This chain connects TRBV6-5 to TRBJ2-6; a possible D gene is TRBD1 (5 bases). Trimming stripped 2 bases from V and 0 bases from J, with 11 bases between. The germline gives CDR1 MNHEY, CDR2 SVGAGI. This CDR3 spans 17 amino acids. In nucleotides, the CDR3 is TGTGCCAGCAGTTACCTTGACAGCCGCTCTGGGGCCAACGTCCTGACTTTC. It is translated as CASSYLDSRSGANVLTF.

The chain uses TRBV6-1 and TRBJ2-5; D is perhaps TRBD2 (5 bases). The CDR3 runs 17 residues. Trimming shortened V by 7 bases and J by 2 bases, and 23 bases separated the two germline ends. Germline V CDR1 and CDR2: MNHNS, SASEGT. DNA of the CDR3: TGTGCCAGCAACGAATTCCTAGACGGGATACCGCAAGAGACCCAGTACTTC. It codes for CASNEFLDGIPQETQYF.

This clonotype was recorded at least ten times. The chain has TRBV20-1 and TRBJ1-1; unclear D gene. V dropped 1 base and J dropped 3 bases, with 15 bases sitting between them. CDR1 DFQATT and CDR2 SNEGSKA come from the germline V gene (reference sequence). The length of the CDR3 is 15 residues. CDR3 DNA sequence: TGCAGTGCTAGAGCCCCGAACGACATTCACACTGAAGCTTTCTTT. Translating it yields CSARAPNDIHTEAFF.

This clonotype was seen more than once but under ten times. The chain links TRBV20-1 to TRBJ1-1; maybe TRBD1 (5 bases). From germline, CDR1 is DFQATT and CDR2 SNEGSKA (reference sequence). This CDR3 region has 14 residues. Trimming left V 5 bases short and J 0 bases short, with 13 bases between. The CDR3 DNA reads TGCAGTGCTTCAAGGGAAGGGGTGAACACTGAAGCTTTCTTT. Amino acids: CSASREGVNTEAFF.